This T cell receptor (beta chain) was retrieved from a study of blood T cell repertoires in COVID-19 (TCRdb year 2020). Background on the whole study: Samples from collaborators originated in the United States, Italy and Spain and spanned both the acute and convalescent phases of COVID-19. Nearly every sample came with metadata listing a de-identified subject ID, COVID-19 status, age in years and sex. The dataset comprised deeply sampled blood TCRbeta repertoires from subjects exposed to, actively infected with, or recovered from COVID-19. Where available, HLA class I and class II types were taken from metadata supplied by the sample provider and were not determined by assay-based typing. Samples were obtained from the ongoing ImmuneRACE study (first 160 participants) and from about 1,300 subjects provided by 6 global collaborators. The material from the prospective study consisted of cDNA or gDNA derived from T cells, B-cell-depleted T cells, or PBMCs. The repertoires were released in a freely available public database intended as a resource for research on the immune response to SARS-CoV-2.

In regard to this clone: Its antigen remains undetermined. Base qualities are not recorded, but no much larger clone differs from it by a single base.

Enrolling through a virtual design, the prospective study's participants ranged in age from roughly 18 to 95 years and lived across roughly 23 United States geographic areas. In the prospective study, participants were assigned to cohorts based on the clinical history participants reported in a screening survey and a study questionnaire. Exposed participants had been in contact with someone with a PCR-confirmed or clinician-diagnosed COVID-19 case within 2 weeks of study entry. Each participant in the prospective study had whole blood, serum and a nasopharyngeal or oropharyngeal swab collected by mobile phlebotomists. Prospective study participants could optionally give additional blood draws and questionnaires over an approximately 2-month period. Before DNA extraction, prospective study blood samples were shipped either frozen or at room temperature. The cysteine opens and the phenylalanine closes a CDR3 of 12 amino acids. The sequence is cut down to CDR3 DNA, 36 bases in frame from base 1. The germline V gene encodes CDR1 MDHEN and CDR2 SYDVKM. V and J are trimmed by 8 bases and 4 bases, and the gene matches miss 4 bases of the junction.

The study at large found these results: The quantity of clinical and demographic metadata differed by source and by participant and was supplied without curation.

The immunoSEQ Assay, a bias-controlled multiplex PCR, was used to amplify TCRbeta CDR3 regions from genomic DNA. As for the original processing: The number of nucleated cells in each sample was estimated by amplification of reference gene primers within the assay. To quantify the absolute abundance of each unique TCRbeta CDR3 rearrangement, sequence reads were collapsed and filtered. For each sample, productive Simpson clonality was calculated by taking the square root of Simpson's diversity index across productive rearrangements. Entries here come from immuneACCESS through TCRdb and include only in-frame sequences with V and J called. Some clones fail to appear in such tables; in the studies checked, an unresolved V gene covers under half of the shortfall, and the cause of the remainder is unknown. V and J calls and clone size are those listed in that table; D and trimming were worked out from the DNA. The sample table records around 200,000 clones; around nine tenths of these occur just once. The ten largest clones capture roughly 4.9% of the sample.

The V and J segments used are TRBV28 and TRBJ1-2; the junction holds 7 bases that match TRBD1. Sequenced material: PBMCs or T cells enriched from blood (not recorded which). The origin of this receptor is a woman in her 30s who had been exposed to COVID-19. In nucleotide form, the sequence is TGTGCCAGCCTCCAGGGGGTCTATGGCTACACCTTC. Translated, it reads CASLQGVYGYTF.